These T cell receptor beta chains were read from a single sample in a study of blood T cells in healthy people across ages. TCRdb re-analysed the 5' RACE reads in MiXCR, keeping a single row per CDR3 protein. This table holds about 1 million distinct CDR3 sequences, 20% to 25% found once. These data were also filed under a second study, of T cells of mothers and their children.

Sequenced material: blood. The source of these receptors is a girl between 2 and 10 years old in good health. Each CDR3 is given with its conserved first and last residue. D genes are given only for firm matches. Size values are once, few and many counts, or a class for expanded clones, and some rows have none.

clone size	D gene	V gene	J gene	CDR3 protein	CDR3 DNA
.	TRBD2	TRBV2	TRBJ2-1	CASSVRTSDNEQFF	TGTGCCAGCAGTGTCCGGACTAGCGACAATGAGCAGTTCTTC
.	.	TRBV10-3	TRBJ2-7	CAIADGYEQYF	TGTGCCATCGCCGACGGGTACGAGCAGTACTTC
.	TRBD2	TRBV9	TRBJ2-1	CASSVSSGSNNEQFF	TGCGCCAGCAGCGTCTCTAGCGGGAGTAACAATGAGCAGTTCTTC
few	.	TRBV12-3/TRBV12-4	TRBJ1-5	CASSPAQLMHF	TGTGCCAGCAGCCCAGCCCAACTCATGCATTTT
few	.	TRBV29-1	TRBJ2-7	CSVVFPTEITEQYF	TGCAGCGTCGTATTCCCGACAGAAATAACCGAGCAGTACTTC
few	.	TRBV27	TRBJ2-5	CASSDFGGGTQYF	TGTGCCAGCTCAGATTTTGGGGGAGGGACCCAGTACTTC
.	.	TRBV7-3	TRBJ2-5	CASSPQGGRGVGETQYF	TGTGCCAGCAGCCCGCAAGGGGGACGGGGGGTAGGAGAGACCCAGTACTTC
.	.	TRBV6-5	TRBJ1-1	CASTSRGTFEAFF	TGTGCCAGCACCTCAAGGGGGACCTTTGAAGCTTTCTTT
.	.	TRBV5-6	TRBJ2-7	CASSSTGSSNYEQYF	TGTGCCAGCAGCTCCACCGGATCTTCCAACTACGAGCAGTACTTC
.	.	TRBV20-1	TRBJ2-5	CSARDPNRNHRETQYF	TGCAGTGCTAGAGATCCCAATCGGAACCACCGGGAGACCCAGTACTTC
.	TRBD2	TRBV12-3/TRBV12-4	TRBJ2-1	CASSGNTSGRANEQFF	TGTGCCAGCAGTGGGAACACTAGCGGGAGAGCCAATGAGCAGTTCTTC
.	.	TRBV4-1	TRBJ2-7	CASSQSPGVGYEQYF	TGCGCCAGCAGCCAATCCCCTGGTGTGGGGTACGAGCAGTACTTC
.	.	TRBV7-9	TRBJ1-2	CASSLSVSRGYTF	TGTGCCAGCAGCTTATCGGTCAGCAGGGGCTACACCTTC
.	.	TRBV20-1	TRBJ2-1	CSASWGGQYNEQFF	TGCAGTGCTAGCTGGGGGGGCCAGTACAATGAGCAGTTCTTC
few	.	TRBV7-9	TRBJ2-7	CASSGSGTGYEQYF	TGTGCCAGCAGCGGGTCCGGGACGGGCTACGAGCAGTACTTC
.	.	TRBV20-1	TRBJ2-7	CSARVRSYEQYF	TGCAGTGCTAGAGTAAGGAGCTACGAGCAGTACTTC
.	.	TRBV6-1	TRBJ2-7	CASSFRAGLYEQYF	TGTGCCAGCAGTTTCCGGGCCGGGTTATACGAGCAGTACTTC
.	TRBD2	TRBV20-1	TRBJ2-1	CSAGTSGRSSYNEQFF	TGCAGTGCCGGCACTAGCGGGAGATCTTCCTACAATGAGCAGTTCTTC
few	TRBD1	TRBV13	TRBJ2-4	CASSLKGALENIQYF	TGTGCCAGCAGCTTAAAGGGGGCGCTCGAAAACATTCAGTACTTC
.	.	TRBV5-1	TRBJ2-3	CASSFQVLVFTDTQYF	TGCGCCAGCAGCTTCCAGGTCCTTGTGTTTACAGATACGCAGTATTTT
many	TRBD2	TRBV7-2	TRBJ2-5	CASSPQRGVWETQYF	TGTGCCAGCAGCCCTCAGCGGGGGGTCTGGGAGACCCAGTACTTC
few	.	TRBV7-8	TRBJ1-5	CASSLVGVYQPQHF	TGTGCCAGCAGCTTAGTTGGGGTTTATCAGCCCCAGCATTTT
few	.	TRBV5-1	TRBJ2-3	CASQIEGHNTDTQYF	TGCGCCAGCCAAATAGAGGGACATAACACAGATACGCAGTATTTT
.	.	TRBV7-9	TRBJ2-7	CASTGGVLLLGEQYF	TGTGCCAGCACCGGCGGAGTCCTACTCCTCGGCGAGCAGTACTTC
.	TRBD1	TRBV19	TRBJ1-4	CASSIGLWDRNEKLFF	TGTGCCAGTAGTATCGGCCTATGGGACAGAAATGAAAAACTGTTTTTT
few	.	TRBV7-6	TRBJ2-3	CASSSTGAGSPDTQYF	TGTGCCAGCAGCTCAACCGGGGCAGGCAGCCCAGATACGCAGTATTTT
.	.	TRBV7-9	TRBJ1-2	CAISPTPGRDGYTF	TGTGCCATCAGCCCTACGCCCGGGAGGGATGGCTACACCTTC
.	.	TRBV7-3	TRBJ2-3	CASSFNVGRTDTQYF	TGTGCCAGCAGCTTCAACGTCGGGAGAACAGATACGCAGTATTTT
.	.	TRBV25-1	TRBJ2-1	CASSVGVQNEQFF	TGTGCCAGCAGTGTAGGGGTGCAGAATGAGCAGTTCTTC
few	.	TRBV7-9	TRBJ2-7	CASSPEWGVGREQYF	TGTGCCAGCAGCCCCGAGTGGGGCGTGGGGCGAGAGCAGTACTTC
.	.	TRBV3-1	TRBJ2-4	CASSQEGSEGAKNIQYF	TGTGCCAGCAGCCAAGAGGGGAGCGAAGGGGCCAAAAACATTCAGTACTTC
.	TRBD2	TRBV6-6	TRBJ2-5	CASRLTSGDLQETQYF	TGTGCCAGCAGGCTGACTAGCGGGGACCTTCAAGAGACCCAGTACTTC
.	TRBD1	TRBV29-1	TRBJ2-5	CSVPRDSQETQYF	TGCAGCGTTCCCCGGGACAGCCAAGAGACCCAGTACTTC
few	TRBD1	TRBV29-1	TRBJ1-4	CSVASDRREKLFF	TGCAGCGTTGCGTCGGACAGGAGGGAAAAACTGTTTTTT
few	TRBD2	TRBV6-1	TRBJ2-1	CASTPPSSGSVYEQFF	TGTGCCAGCACCCCTCCTTCTAGCGGGAGTGTCTATGAGCAGTTCTTC
few	TRBD1	TRBV20-1	TRBJ1-5	CSALGQAFNQPQHF	TGCAGTGCGCTCGGACAGGCCTTCAATCAGCCCCAGCATTTT
few	TRBD1	TRBV7-9	TRBJ1-2	CASSRQGRSGYTF	TGTGCCAGCAGCCGACAGGGGAGGAGTGGCTACACCTTC
.	.	TRBV12-3/TRBV12-4	TRBJ2-7	CASSLAELEQYF	TGTGCCAGCAGTTTAGCAGAACTAGAGCAGTACTTC
few	TRBD1	TRBV4-3	TRBJ1-2	CASGDRGGNGYGYTF	TGCGCCAGCGGGGACAGGGGTGGGAATGGCTATGGCTACACCTTC
.	.	TRBV5-1	TRBJ2-7	CASSLDLEISYEQYF	TGCGCCAGCAGCTTGGACCTCGAAATCTCCTACGAGCAGTACTTC
.	.	TRBV7-9	TRBJ1-2	CASSYTGLGYTF	TGTGCCAGCAGCTATACAGGGCTGGGCTACACCTTC
.	TRBD1	TRBV7-9	TRBJ1-1	CASSPPGGAWAFF	TGTGCCAGCAGCCCACCAGGGGGCGCGTGGGCCTTCTTT
few	.	TRBV4-3	TRBJ2-5	CASSQGQVETQYF	TGCGCCAGCAGCCAAGGGCAGGTCGAGACCCAGTACTTC
.	.	TRBV5-1	TRBJ2-5	CASSLGWEQETQYF	TGCGCCAGCAGCTTGGGATGGGAACAAGAGACCCAGTACTTC
.	TRBD2	TRBV12-3/TRBV12-4	TRBJ2-5	CASSDGGGQETQYF	TGTGCCAGCAGTGACGGCGGGGGGCAAGAGACCCAGTACTTC
once	TRBD1	TRBV5-1	TRBJ2-1	CASIEKGQGAVGEQFF	TGCGCCAGCATCGAAAAAGGACAGGGGGCAGTGGGAGAGCAGTTCTTC
.	.	TRBV4-1	TRBJ2-7	CASSPTGLAGEQYF	TGCGCCAGCAGTCCGACAGGGTTAGCGGGCGAGCAGTACTTC
few	.	TRBV4-1	TRBJ1-2	CASSQVPGKLPANYGYTF	TGCGCCAGCAGCCAAGTTCCTGGCAAACTCCCAGCTAACTATGGCTACACCTTC
.	.	TRBV27	TRBJ2-7	CAGSRRRDTFPYEQYF	TGTGCCGGCAGTCGCAGGCGAGACACCTTCCCCTACGAGCAGTACTTC
few	TRBD1	TRBV29-1	TRBJ2-7	CSVVGQEAYEQYF	TGCAGCGTTGTGGGACAGGAGGCCTACGAGCAGTACTTC
.	.	TRBV14	TRBJ1-2	CASRLRTANYGYTF	TGTGCCAGCAGATTGCGGACAGCTAACTATGGCTACACCTTC
few	TRBD2	TRBV20-1	TRBJ2-1	CSTKGLAVYNEQFF	TGCAGTACTAAAGGGCTAGCGGTTTACAATGAGCAGTTCTTC
.	.	TRBV28	TRBJ1-2	CASSSWSYSRDRPNYGYTF	TGTGCCAGCAGTTCGTGGTCTTATTCCAGGGACCGACCTAACTATGGCTACACCTTC
few	TRBD2	TRBV6-2/TRBV6-3	TRBJ2-2	CASRTSWLADTGELFF	TGTGCCAGCAGAACGTCCTGGCTAGCGGATACCGGGGAGCTGTTTTTT
few	.	TRBV29-1	TRBJ1-1	CSVVGEVAAFF	TGCAGCGTTGTTGGGGAGGTGGCAGCTTTCTTT